Below, 21 T cell receptor beta chains from the same sample are listed, as sequenced in a study of Graves' ophthalmopathy and Graves' hyperthyroidism. Amplified TCR beta CDR3 regions were obtained using RNA transcripts as template. First-round RT-PCR relied on HTBI primers, and a second-round multiplex PCR came next. TCRdb re-analysed the multiplex PCR reads in MiXCR, keeping a single row per CDR3 protein. The table lists roughly 400,000 distinct CDR3 sequences, 15% of them singletons. The sequenced sample consisted of peripheral blood. Source of these receptors: a woman aged 18-29 years with stable Graves' hyperthyroidism.

This clonotype was counted many times. The chain carries TRBV2 and TRBJ2-7; TRBD2 aligns across 8 bases. Germline loops: CDR1 SNHLY, CDR2 FYNNEI. V was pared by 6 bases and J by 0 bases, with 7 bases of the junction left unmatched. The CDR3 is made up of 15 amino acids. This chain's CDR3 is CASRSTGTSSYEQYF. The CDR3 DNA reads TGTGCCAGCAGGTCCACCGGGACTAGCTCCTACGAGCAGTACTTC.

CDR3 nucleotide sequence: TGTGCCAGCAGTAAAAGATGGACAGGGGGTGAGACCCAGTACTTC. Its translation: CASSKRWTGGETQYF. V gene TRBV6-1 combines with J gene TRBJ2-5; 10 bases fit TRBD1. The germline CDR1 and CDR2 sequences are MNHNS and SASEGT. This CDR3 is 15 amino acids long. The J segment lost 5 bases and the V segment lost 5 bases, leaving 8 bases of the junction unmatched.

This clonotype was recorded at least ten times. The chain has TRBV4-1 and TRBJ2-5; D gene uncertain. Germline CDR1 and CDR2: MGHRA and YSYEKL. The V end lost 4 bases, the J end lost 4 bases, and 13 bases lay between the germline ends. This CDR3 has 14 residues. The CDR3 loop is CASSLGNLIETQYF. The CDR3 DNA is TGCGCCAGCAGCCTTGGAAACCTCATAGAGACCCAGTACTTC.

As for this clonotype: The germline gene is not matched at one end of the junction; a read error may be the cause. The V gene is TRBV12-3 or TRBV12-4, the J gene TRBJ2-4; weak D call: TRBD1 (6 bases). This CDR3 comprises 15 residues. The CDR3 nucleotides read TGTGCCAGCAGTCATAGAGGACAGTTCGGAAACATTAAGTACTTC. It encodes CASSHRGQFGNIKYF.

This clonotype was seen at least ten times. This chain joins TRBV24-1 and TRBJ2-7; 12 nucleotides match TRBD1. V was pared by 5 bases and J by 5 bases, with 6 bases of the junction left unmatched. The CDR3 consists of 15 residues. CDR1 KGHDR and CDR2 SFDVKD come from the germline V gene. CDR3 nucleotides: TGTGCCACCAGTGCGTCCGGGACAGGGGGCCACGAGCAGTACTTC. This encodes CATSASGTGGHEQYF.

This clonotype was counted a few times. CDR3 protein: CASSIQGRETQYF. CDR3 sequence (DNA): TGTGCCAGCAGCATACAGGGTAGAGAGACCCAGTACTTC. The chain carries TRBV13 and TRBJ2-5, with D possibly matching TRBD1 (6 bases). Germline V gives CDR1 PRHDT, CDR2 FYEKMQ (reference sequence). The CDR3 covers 13 residues. The germline V and J ends were trimmed by 5 bases and 4 bases, with 11 bases remaining between them.

There are many counts of this clonotype. This chain links TRBV7-9 with TRBJ1-1, with D tentatively TRBD1 (5 bases). Germline V lookup: CDR1 SEHNR, CDR2 FQNEAQ (reference sequence). The CDR3 is 11 amino acids. Trimming took 1 base from V and 11 from J, leaving 8 bases between them. The CDR3 loop reads CASSLGGNAFF. The CDR3 region has the DNA TGTGCCAGCAGCTTAGGGGGGAACGCTTTCTTT.

The CDR3 spells CASSRGARGRGGTEAFF. DNA of the CDR3: TGTGCCAGTAGTCGGGGGGCCAGGGGGCGGGGCGGAACTGAAGCTTTCTTT. The chain joins TRBV19 to TRBJ1-1; 8 bases fit TRBD1. The CDR3 sequence is 17 residues long. V lost 5 bases, J lost 5 bases, and 16 bases stayed unmatched. Germline assignment: CDR1 LNHDA and CDR2 SQIVND (reference sequence).

This clonotype occurred many times. V and J are TRBV9 and TRBJ2-5; TRBD1 matches 8 bases. V lost 2 bases to trimming and J lost 5 bases; unmatched junction nucleotides: 8. The germline CDR1 and CDR2 sequences are SGDLS and YYNGEE. The CDR3 loop spans 15 amino acids. The CDR3 coding sequence is TGTGCCAGCAGCGTGAGCAGGGGGCTAGGGGAGACCCAGTACTTC. It is translated as CASSVSRGLGETQYF.

The V gene is TRBV5-1, the J gene TRBJ2-5, with D possibly being TRBD1 or TRBD2 (5 bases each). The V end lost 0 bases, the J end lost 1 base, and 7 bases lay between the germline ends. Germline lookup yields CDR1 SGHRS and CDR2 YFSETQ. The CDR3 has 14 residues. The CDR3 nucleotides read TGCGCCAGCAGCTTGGGGGGGTTCCAAGAGACCCAGTACTTC. Translation gives CASSLGGFQETQYF.

This clonotype has at least ten counts. CDR3 loop: CASSGQGPLYGYTF. CDR3 DNA sequence: TGTGCCAGCAGTGGGCAGGGTCCCCTCTATGGCTACACCTTC. The chain has TRBV6-1 and TRBJ1-2; possible D gene TRBD1, 5 bases. V lost 4 bases, J lost 4 bases, and 13 bases lay in between. Germline assignment: CDR1 MNHNS and CDR2 SASEGT. The CDR3 totals 14 residues.

Ten or more counts support this clonotype. This chain connects TRBV5-1 to TRBJ1-1; D gene ambiguous. The CDR3 totals 15 residues. Germline V gene sequence: CDR1 SGHRS, CDR2 YFSETQ. Trimming removed 5 bases from V and 1 base from J, with 15 bases in between. CDR3 in DNA: TGCGCCAGCAGTCCTTTTCGGACGGCGAACACTGAAGCTTTCTTT. Translation: CASSPFRTANTEAFF.

This clonotype was counted only a few times. V and J are TRBV18 and TRBJ1-6, with a tentative D call TRBD1 (5 bases). V lost 6 bases and J lost 7, with 16 bases in between. Germline CDR1 is KGHSH and CDR2 is LQKENI. The CDR3 sequence is 15 residues long. CDR3 sequence reads: CASSPGGGWNSPLHF. Written as DNA, the CDR3 is TGTGCCAGCTCCCCAGGCGGGGGGTGGAATTCACCCCTCCACTTT.

This clonotype has a count of ten or more. This chain uses TRBV20-1 with TRBJ1-2; D is possibly TRBD1 (5 bases). This CDR3 is 12 amino acids long. Trimming took off 4 bases at V and 4 bases at J, with 10 bases between the two ends. CDR1 is DFQATT and CDR2 is SNEGSKA in the germline V gene (reference sequence). The DNA for the CDR3 is TGCAGTGCTACAGGGTTTGGCTATGGCTACACCTTC. Translated, it gives CSATGFGYGYTF.

This clonotype was detected only a few times. The J gene is TRBJ2-3, the V gene TRBV6-1; a possible D gene is TRBD1 (5 bases). Trimming removed 3 bases from V and 3 bases from J, with 7 bases in between. The V gene's germline CDR1 is MNHNS and CDR2 SASEGT. The CDR3 has 13 amino acids. Here the CDR3 reads CASSDRETDTQYF. In DNA form, the CDR3 reads TGTGCCAGCAGTGACAGGGAAACAGATACGCAGTATTTT.

The chain recombines TRBV6-2 or TRBV6-3 with TRBJ1-5; 9 nucleotides align to TRBD1. Germline CDR1 and CDR2: MNHEY and SVGEGT. The V segment lost 6 bases and the J segment 6 bases; nucleotides outside the gene matches: 12. The CDR3 contains 16 residues. The CDR3 loop reads CASRSSDRGLVQPQHF. The CDR3 bases are TGTGCCAGCAGATCATCGGACAGGGGACTTGTTCAGCCCCAGCATTTT.

This clonotype showed up many times. J is TRBJ2-7 and V is TRBV24-1, with 11 bases that match TRBD1. This CDR3 spans 15 amino acids. Looked up from germline, CDR1 is KGHDR and CDR2 is SFDVKD. J gave up 3 bases and V 4 bases, and 4 bases lay outside the gene matches. The CDR3 is CATSDPGQGVYEQYF. The CDR3 DNA follows: TGTGCCACCAGTGACCCGGGACAGGGGGTCTACGAGCAGTACTTC.

This clonotype was observed many times. The chain links TRBV7-2 to TRBJ2-2; TRBD1 matches 10 bases. The CDR3 totals 15 residues. Germline values: CDR1 SGHTA, CDR2 FQGNSA. The trim removed 4 bases at V and 5 bases at J, leaving 4 bases unmatched. The CDR3 sequence is CASSSWTGGTGELFF. CDR3 coding DNA: TGTGCCAGCAGCTCCTGGACAGGGGGGACCGGGGAGCTGTTTTTT.

This clonotype was picked up many times. The rearrangement uses TRBV28 and TRBJ2-7; 13 nucleotides match TRBD2. The junction had 7 bases not matched to a gene; V was cut back by 3 bases and J by 5 bases. CDR1 and CDR2 from the germline V gene are MDHEN and SYDVKM. The CDR3 is 16 residues long. CDR3 protein: CASSFGLAGASNEQYF. The CDR3 DNA reads TGTGCCAGCAGTTTCGGACTAGCGGGGGCCTCGAACGAGCAGTACTTC.

This clonotype has at least ten counts. The rearrangement joins TRBV6-1 to TRBJ1-5, with 10 bases matching TRBD1. With 6 bases clipped from V and 6 bases from J, the junction kept 5 bases outside the gene matches. In germline, CDR1 is MNHNS, CDR2 SASEGT. The CDR3 extends over 14 amino acids. As DNA, the CDR3 is TGTGCCAGCAGACTAGACAGGGGGCCTCAGCCCCAGCATTTT. Translation gives CASRLDRGPQPQHF.

The chain uses TRBV5-6 and TRBJ2-7, with D perhaps matching TRBD2 (6 bases). The CDR3 has 15 residues. V lost 2 bases and J 2 bases, leaving 14 bases between the germline ends. Germline V gene sequence: CDR1 SGHDT, CDR2 YYEEEE. The chain's CDR3 is CASSFPSAETYEQYF. The CDR3 coding sequence is TGTGCCAGCAGCTTTCCTAGCGCTGAGACCTACGAGCAGTACTTC.